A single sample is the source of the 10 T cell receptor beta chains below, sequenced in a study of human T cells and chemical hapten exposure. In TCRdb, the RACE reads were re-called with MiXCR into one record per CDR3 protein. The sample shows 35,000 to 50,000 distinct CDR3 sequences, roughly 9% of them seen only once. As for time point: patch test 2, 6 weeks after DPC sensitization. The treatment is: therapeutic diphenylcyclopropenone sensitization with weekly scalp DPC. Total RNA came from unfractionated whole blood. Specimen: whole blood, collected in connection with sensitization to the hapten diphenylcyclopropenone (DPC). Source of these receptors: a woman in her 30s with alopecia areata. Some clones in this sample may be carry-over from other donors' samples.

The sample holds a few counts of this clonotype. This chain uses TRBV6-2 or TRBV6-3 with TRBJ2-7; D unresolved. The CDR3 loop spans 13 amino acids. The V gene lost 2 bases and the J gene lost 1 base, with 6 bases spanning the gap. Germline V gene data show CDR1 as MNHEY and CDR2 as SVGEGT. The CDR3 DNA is TGTGCCAGCAGTTACGTGGGGTCCTACGAGCAGTACTTC. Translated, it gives CASSYVGSYEQYF.

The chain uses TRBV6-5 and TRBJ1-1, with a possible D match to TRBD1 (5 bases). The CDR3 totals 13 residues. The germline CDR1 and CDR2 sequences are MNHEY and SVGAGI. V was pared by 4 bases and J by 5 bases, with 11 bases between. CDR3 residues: CASSFRQKTEAFF. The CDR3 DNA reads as TGTGCCAGCAGTTTCCGACAGAAGACTGAAGCTTTCTTT.

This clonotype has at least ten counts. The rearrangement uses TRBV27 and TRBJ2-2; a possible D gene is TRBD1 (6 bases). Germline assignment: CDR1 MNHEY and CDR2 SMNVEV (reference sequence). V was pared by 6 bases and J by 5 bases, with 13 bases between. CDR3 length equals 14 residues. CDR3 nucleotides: TGTGCCAGCAGGCTCTCTAGGGGGACCGGGGAGCTGTTTTTT. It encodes CASRLSRGTGELFF.

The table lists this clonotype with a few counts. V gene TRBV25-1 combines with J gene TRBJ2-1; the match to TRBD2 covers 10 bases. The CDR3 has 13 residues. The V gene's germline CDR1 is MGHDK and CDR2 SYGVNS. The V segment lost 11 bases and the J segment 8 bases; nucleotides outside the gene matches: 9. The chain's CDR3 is CAARGTSDHEQFF. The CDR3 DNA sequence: TGTGCCGCGCGGGGGACTAGCGACCATGAGCAGTTCTTC.

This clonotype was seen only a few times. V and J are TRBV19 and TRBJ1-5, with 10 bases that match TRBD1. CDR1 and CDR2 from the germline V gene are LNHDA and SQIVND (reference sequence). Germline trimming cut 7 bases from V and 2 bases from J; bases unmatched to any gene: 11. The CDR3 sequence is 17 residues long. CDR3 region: CASKGDRGLWGNQPQHF. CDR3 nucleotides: TGTGCCAGTAAAGGGGACAGGGGTTTGTGGGGCAATCAGCCCCAGCATTTT.

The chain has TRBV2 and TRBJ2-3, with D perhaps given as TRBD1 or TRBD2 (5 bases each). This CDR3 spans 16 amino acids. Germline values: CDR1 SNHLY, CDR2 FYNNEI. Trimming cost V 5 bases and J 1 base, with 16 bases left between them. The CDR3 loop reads CASSRGEGRRTDTQYF. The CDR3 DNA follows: TGTGCCAGCAGTAGGGGTGAGGGGCGTCGCACAGATACGCAGTATTTT.

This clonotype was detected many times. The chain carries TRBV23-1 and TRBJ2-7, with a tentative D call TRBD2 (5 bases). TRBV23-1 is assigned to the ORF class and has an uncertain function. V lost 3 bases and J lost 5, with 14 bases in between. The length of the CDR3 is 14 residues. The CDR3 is CASSHGVPRDEQYF. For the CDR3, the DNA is TGCGCCAGCAGTCACGGGGTTCCCCGGGACGAGCAGTACTTC.

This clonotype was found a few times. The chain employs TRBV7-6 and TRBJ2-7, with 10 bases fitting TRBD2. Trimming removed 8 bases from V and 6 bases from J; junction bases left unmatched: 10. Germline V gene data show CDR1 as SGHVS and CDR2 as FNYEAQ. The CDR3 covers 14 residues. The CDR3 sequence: CASAPTLAGVEQYF. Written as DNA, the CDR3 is TGTGCCAGCGCCCCTACCCTAGCGGGGGTCGAGCAGTACTTC.

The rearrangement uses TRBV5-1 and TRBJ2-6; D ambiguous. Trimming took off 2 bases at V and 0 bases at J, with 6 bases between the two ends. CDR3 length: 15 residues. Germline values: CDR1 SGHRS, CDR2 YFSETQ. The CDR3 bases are TGCGCCAGCAGCTTTTCTAGCTCTGGGGCCAACGTCCTGACTTTC. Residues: CASSFSSSGANVLTF.

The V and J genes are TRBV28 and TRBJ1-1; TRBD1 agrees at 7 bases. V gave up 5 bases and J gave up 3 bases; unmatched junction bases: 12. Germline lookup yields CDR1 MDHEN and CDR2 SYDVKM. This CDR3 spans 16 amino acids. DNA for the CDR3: TGTGCCAGCAGTGGCCCCGGAGGGCAGGGGGACACTGAAGCTTTCTTT. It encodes CASSGPGGQGDTEAFF.